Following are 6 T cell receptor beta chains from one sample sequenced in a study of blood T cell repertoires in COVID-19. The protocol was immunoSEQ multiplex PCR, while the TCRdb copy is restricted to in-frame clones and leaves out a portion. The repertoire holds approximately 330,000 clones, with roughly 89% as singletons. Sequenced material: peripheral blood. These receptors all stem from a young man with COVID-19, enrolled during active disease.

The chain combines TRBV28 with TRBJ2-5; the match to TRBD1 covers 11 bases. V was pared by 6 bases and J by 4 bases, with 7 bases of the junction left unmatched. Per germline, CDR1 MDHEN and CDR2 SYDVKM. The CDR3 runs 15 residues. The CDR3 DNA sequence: TGTGCCAGCAGAGAATGGACAGGGGGCGTAGAGACCCAGTACTTC. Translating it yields CASREWTGGVETQYF.

The CDR3 region is CASSEPRDRGSYEQYF. CDR3 DNA sequence: TGTGCCAGCAGTGAGCCCCGGGACAGGGGATCATACGAGCAGTACTTC. V gene TRBV2 combines with J gene TRBJ2-7; 10 bases are a match to TRBD1. Germline assignment: CDR1 SNHLY and CDR2 FYNNEI. There are 16 residues in the CDR3. J was trimmed by 4 bases and V by 3 bases; bases with no gene match: 9.

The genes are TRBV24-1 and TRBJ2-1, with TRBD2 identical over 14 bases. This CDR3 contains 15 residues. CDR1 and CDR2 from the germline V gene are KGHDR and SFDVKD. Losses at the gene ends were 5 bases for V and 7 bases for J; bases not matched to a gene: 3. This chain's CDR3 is CATSVGTSGRNEQFF. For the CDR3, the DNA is TGTGCCACCAGTGTGGGGACTAGCGGGAGAAATGAGCAGTTCTTC.

The CDR3 nucleotides read TGTGCCAGTACCCCGGACAGGCCTTTGGGCTCACCCCTCCACTTT. It translates to CASTPDRPLGSPLHF. The chain recombines TRBV19 with TRBJ1-6; 7 positions agree with TRBD1. This CDR3 has 15 residues. The germline V gene encodes CDR1 LNHDA and CDR2 SQIVND (reference sequence). V trimming: 7 bases; J trimming: 10 bases; junction bases outside the gene matches: 13.

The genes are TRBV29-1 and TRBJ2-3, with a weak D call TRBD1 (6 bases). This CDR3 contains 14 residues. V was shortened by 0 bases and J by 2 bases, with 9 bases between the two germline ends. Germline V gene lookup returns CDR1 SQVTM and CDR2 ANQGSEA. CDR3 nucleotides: TGCAGCGTTGAAGATCAGGGGCCCACAGATACGCAGTATTTT. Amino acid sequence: CSVEDQGPTDTQYF.

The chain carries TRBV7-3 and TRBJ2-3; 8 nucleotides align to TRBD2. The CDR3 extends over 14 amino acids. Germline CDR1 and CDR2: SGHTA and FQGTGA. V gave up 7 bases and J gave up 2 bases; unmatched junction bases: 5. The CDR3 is CASTLAGPTDTQYF. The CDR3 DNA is TGTGCCAGCACTTTAGCGGGGCCCACAGATACGCAGTATTTT. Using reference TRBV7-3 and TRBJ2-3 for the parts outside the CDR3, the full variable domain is GAGVSQTPSNKVTEKGKYVELRCDPISGHTALYWYRQSLGQGPEFLIYFQGTGAADDSGLPNDRFFAVRPEGSVSTLKIQRTERGDSAVYLCASTLAGPTDTQYFGPGTRLTVL.